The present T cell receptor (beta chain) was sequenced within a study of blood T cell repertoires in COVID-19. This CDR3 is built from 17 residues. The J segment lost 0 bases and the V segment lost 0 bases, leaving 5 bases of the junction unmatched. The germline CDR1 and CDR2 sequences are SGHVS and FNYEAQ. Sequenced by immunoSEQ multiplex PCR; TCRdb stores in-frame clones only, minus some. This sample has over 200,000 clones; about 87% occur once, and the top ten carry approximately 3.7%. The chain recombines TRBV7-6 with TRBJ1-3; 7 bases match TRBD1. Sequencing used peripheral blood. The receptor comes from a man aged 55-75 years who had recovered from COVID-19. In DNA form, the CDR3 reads TGTGCCAGCAGCTTAGCCGGGACAGCGGCCTCTGGAAACACCATATATTTT. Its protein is CASSLAGTAASGNTIYF.